What follows is one TCR beta chain and its context. Source study methods: Scientists estimated how many nucleated cells there were by amplifying reference gene primers. The repertoire was sequenced with immunoSEQ multiplex PCR; TCRdb's copy has only in-frame clones and lacks some. V and J calls and clone size follow that table, whereas D and trimming were derived from the DNA. The table lists just under 85,000 clones, approximately 86% of them singletons. The data derive from a study of blood T cell repertoires in COVID-19. Turning to the study itself: COVID-19 samples, acute and convalescent, were from the United States, Italy and Spain. PBMCs, B-cell-depleted T cells, or T cells provided the cDNA or gDNA that made up the material.

From germline, CDR1 is MNHNY and CDR2 SVGAGI (reference sequence). The CDR3 consists of 12 residues. Between the trimmed V and J ends, which lost 5 bases and 14 bases, there was a span of 13 bases. The sample consisted of peripheral blood. The V and J genes are TRBV6-6 and TRBJ1-6; perhaps TRBD1 as D (6 bases). The sequence came from an elderly man with active or convalescent COVID-19. CDR3 protein: CASSGDNLSLHF. In DNA form, the CDR3 reads TGTGCCAGCAGTGGGGACAACCTGTCCCTCCACTTT.